Listed below are T cell receptor beta chains from one sample, sequenced in a study of T-cell reconstitution after alpha-beta-depleted transplantation in children. TCRdb re-derived calls from the PCR reads in MiXCR, one entry per CDR3 protein. The repertoire has hundreds of thousands of distinct CDR3 sequences, approximately 15% of them found once; the top ten carry approximately 1%. This sample comprised PBMCs from the stem cell graft donor, obtained from the stem cell graft. These receptors came from a human donor who donated a stem cell graft to a child with acute myeloid leukemia. Both conserved end residues are part of each CDR3. Each record gives: clone size, J gene, V gene, D gene, CDR3 DNA, CDR3 protein. The D gene is left open where the match is weak. Where a row states a size, it is once, few, many or the class of an expanded clone; other rows omit it.

abundance: NA
j_gene: TRBJ1-1
v_gene: TRBV27
d_gene: TRBD1
CDR3nt: TGTGCCAGCAGTCCGATCCCGACTGACAGGGGGAACACTGAAGCTTTCTTT
CDR3aa: CASSPIPTDRGNTEAFF

abundance: NA
j_gene: TRBJ2-5
v_gene: TRBV5-5
d_gene: NA
CDR3nt: TGTGCCAGCAGCCGCCGTGGGGGAGAGACCCAGTACTTC
CDR3aa: CASSRRGGETQYF

abundance: many
j_gene: TRBJ2-3
v_gene: TRBV12-3/TRBV12-4
d_gene: TRBD2
CDR3nt: TGTGCCAGCAGTGGGAGGGCCGTGCGAGATACGCAGTATTTT
CDR3aa: CASSGRAVRDTQYF

abundance: many
j_gene: TRBJ1-6
v_gene: TRBV20-1
d_gene: NA
CDR3nt: TGCAGTGCTAGAGTCCCGGGAGGGATGCCCTATAATTCACCCCTCCACTTT
CDR3aa: CSARVPGGMPYNSPLHF

abundance: NA
j_gene: TRBJ2-7
v_gene: TRBV7-9
d_gene: NA
CDR3nt: TGTGCCAGCAGCTTAGAGACGGGAGCGCAGTACTTC
CDR3aa: CASSLETGAQYF

abundance: NA
j_gene: TRBJ1-2
v_gene: TRBV5-1
d_gene: NA
CDR3nt: TGCGCCAGCAGCCCATTCCCGACAGCATCGGGTGATGGCTACACCTTC
CDR3aa: CASSPFPTASGDGYTF

abundance: NA
j_gene: TRBJ1-2
v_gene: TRBV5-1
d_gene: TRBD1
CDR3nt: TGCGCCAGCAGCTCATTAAGACAGGGAAGAGATGGCTACACCTTC
CDR3aa: CASSSLRQGRDGYTF

abundance: NA
j_gene: TRBJ1-1
v_gene: TRBV7-9
d_gene: NA
CDR3nt: TGTGCCAGCAGCTTACCAGGGGTCTACACTGAAGCTTTCTTT
CDR3aa: CASSLPGVYTEAFF

abundance: NA
j_gene: TRBJ2-3
v_gene: TRBV27
d_gene: NA
CDR3nt: TGTGCCAGCAGTTTACGTTTGGGGGCGCGTACGCAGTATTTT
CDR3aa: CASSLRLGARTQYF

abundance: many
j_gene: TRBJ2-7
v_gene: TRBV5-5
d_gene: TRBD2
CDR3nt: TGTGCCAGCAGCTTGGAGGGACTAGCGGGGAGAACCTACGAGCAGTACTTC
CDR3aa: CASSLEGLAGRTYEQYF

abundance: few
j_gene: TRBJ1-1
v_gene: TRBV7-3
d_gene: NA
CDR3nt: TGTGCCAGCAGCCCGGATGGAGGGAACACTGAAGCTTTCTTT
CDR3aa: CASSPDGGNTEAFF

abundance: NA
j_gene: TRBJ2-5
v_gene: TRBV7-6
d_gene: NA
CDR3nt: TGTGCCAGCAGCTTATTCGGTCAGGTCGCGGAGACCCAGTACTTC
CDR3aa: CASSLFGQVAETQYF

abundance: once
j_gene: TRBJ1-2
v_gene: TRBV20-1
d_gene: NA
CDR3nt: TGCAGTGTTCATGGGCCCTTGACTGGGGGCTACACCTTC
CDR3aa: CSVHGPLTGGYTF

abundance: many
j_gene: TRBJ2-5
v_gene: TRBV7-7
d_gene: NA
CDR3nt: TGTGCCAGCAGCTTAGACCGAAGGAGGGAGACCCAGTACTTC
CDR3aa: CASSLDRRRETQYF

abundance: many
j_gene: TRBJ2-3
v_gene: TRBV12-3/TRBV12-4
d_gene: NA
CDR3nt: TGTGCCAGCAGAGCCCCGTTCACAGATACGCAGTATTTT
CDR3aa: CASRAPFTDTQYF

abundance: NA
j_gene: TRBJ2-2
v_gene: TRBV9
d_gene: NA
CDR3nt: TGTGCCAGCAGCGCGGGAGAGGCGCGCACCGGGGAGCTGTTTTTT
CDR3aa: CASSAGEARTGELFF

abundance: NA
j_gene: TRBJ1-2
v_gene: TRBV7-2
d_gene: TRBD1
CDR3nt: TGTGCCAGCAGCACGGACAGGAATCGGTATGGCTACACCTTC
CDR3aa: CASSTDRNRYGYTF

abundance: many
j_gene: TRBJ2-5
v_gene: TRBV15
d_gene: TRBD2
CDR3nt: TGTGCCACCAGCAGTATCCTAGCGGGGGGGATCCAAGAGACCCAGTACTTC
CDR3aa: CATSSILAGGIQETQYF

abundance: few
j_gene: TRBJ2-1
v_gene: TRBV5-5
d_gene: NA
CDR3nt: TGTGCCAGCAGCTTTTTGGGCAGGGAAAACAATGAGCAGTTCTTC
CDR3aa: CASSFLGRENNEQFF

abundance: few
j_gene: TRBJ2-5
v_gene: TRBV6-2/TRBV6-3
d_gene: NA
CDR3nt: TGTGCCAGCAGTTACCTAGGGGCGGTGGAGACCCAGTACTTC
CDR3aa: CASSYLGAVETQYF

abundance: many
j_gene: TRBJ1-6
v_gene: TRBV20-1
d_gene: NA
CDR3nt: TGCAGTGCTAGAGTGGTGGAACTGGGTCCCCTCCACTTT
CDR3aa: CSARVVELGPLHF

abundance: many
j_gene: TRBJ2-2
v_gene: TRBV20-1
d_gene: TRBD2
CDR3nt: TGCAGTGCTGGGAGCGGGGGGCCTTACACCGGGGAGCTGTTTTTT
CDR3aa: CSAGSGGPYTGELFF

abundance: few
j_gene: TRBJ1-4
v_gene: TRBV7-2
d_gene: NA
CDR3nt: TGTGCCAGCAGCTTATCGCCAGGCGTTAATGAAAAACTGTTTTTT
CDR3aa: CASSLSPGVNEKLFF

abundance: NA
j_gene: TRBJ1-5
v_gene: TRBV5-5
d_gene: TRBD1
CDR3nt: TGTGCCAGCAGCCGGACAGGGGTGGATCAGCCCCAGCATTTT
CDR3aa: CASSRTGVDQPQHF

abundance: NA
j_gene: TRBJ1-1
v_gene: TRBV5-1
d_gene: TRBD1
CDR3nt: TGCGCCAGCAGCTTCGGGACAGGCAGACGATACACTGAAGCTTTCTTT
CDR3aa: CASSFGTGRRYTEAFF

abundance: few
j_gene: TRBJ2-1
v_gene: TRBV11-2
d_gene: NA
CDR3nt: TGTGCCAGCACCAATCCTCGGGGGACCTCCTACAATGAGCAGTTCTTC
CDR3aa: CASTNPRGTSYNEQFF

abundance: many
j_gene: TRBJ2-1
v_gene: TRBV5-1
d_gene: TRBD1
CDR3nt: TGCGCCAGCAGTCCCGGGACAGGGAAAGGTGAGCAGTTCTTC
CDR3aa: CASSPGTGKGEQFF

abundance: many
j_gene: TRBJ2-1
v_gene: TRBV20-1
d_gene: TRBD1
CDR3nt: TGCAGTGCTAGAGATTTAGGACAGGGTTTCAATGAGCAGTTCTTC
CDR3aa: CSARDLGQGFNEQFF

abundance: NA
j_gene: TRBJ2-3
v_gene: TRBV6-4
d_gene: NA
CDR3nt: TGTGCCAGCAGTGACCGCGGCTCCACAGATACGCAGTATTTT
CDR3aa: CASSDRGSTDTQYF

abundance: NA
j_gene: TRBJ2-3
v_gene: TRBV7-9
d_gene: NA
CDR3nt: TGTGCCAGCAGCTTAGTCGTCAGGACAGATACGCAGTATTTT
CDR3aa: CASSLVVRTDTQYF

abundance: many
j_gene: TRBJ2-1
v_gene: TRBV20-1
d_gene: TRBD1
CDR3nt: TGCAGTGCCCACCTCGAGGACAGGGGCTACAATGAGCAGTTCTTC
CDR3aa: CSAHLEDRGYNEQFF

abundance: NA
j_gene: TRBJ2-3
v_gene: TRBV20-1
d_gene: NA
CDR3nt: TGCAGTGCTAGAGATTGGAGGGAGGGCACAGATACGCAGTATTTT
CDR3aa: CSARDWREGTDTQYF

abundance: many
j_gene: TRBJ1-1
v_gene: TRBV6-5
d_gene: TRBD1
CDR3nt: TGTGCCAGCAGTTACCGACAGGGAAGCACTGAAGCTTTCTTT
CDR3aa: CASSYRQGSTEAFF

abundance: many
j_gene: TRBJ2-1
v_gene: TRBV29-1
d_gene: TRBD2
CDR3nt: TGCAGCGTCACGACCAGCGGGGGGGCCAATGAGCAGTTCTTC
CDR3aa: CSVTTSGGANEQFF

abundance: many
j_gene: TRBJ2-3
v_gene: TRBV6-1
d_gene: NA
CDR3nt: TGTGCCAGCAGTGAAATGCCTGGGTATACGCAGTATTTT
CDR3aa: CASSEMPGYTQYF